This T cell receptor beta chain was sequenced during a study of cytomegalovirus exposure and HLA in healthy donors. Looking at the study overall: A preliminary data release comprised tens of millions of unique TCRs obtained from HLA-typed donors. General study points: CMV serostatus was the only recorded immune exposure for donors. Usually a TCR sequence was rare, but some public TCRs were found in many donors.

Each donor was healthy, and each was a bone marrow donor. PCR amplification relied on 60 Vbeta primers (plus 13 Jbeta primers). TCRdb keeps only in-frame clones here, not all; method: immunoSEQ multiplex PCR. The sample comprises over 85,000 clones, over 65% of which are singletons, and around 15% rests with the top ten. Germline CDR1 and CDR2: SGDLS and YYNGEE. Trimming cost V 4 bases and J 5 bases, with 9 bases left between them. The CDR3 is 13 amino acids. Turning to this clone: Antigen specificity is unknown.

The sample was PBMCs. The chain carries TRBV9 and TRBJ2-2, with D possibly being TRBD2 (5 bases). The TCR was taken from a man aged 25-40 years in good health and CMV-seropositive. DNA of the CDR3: TGTGCCAGCAGCACTAGACGGACCGGGGAGCTGTTTTTT. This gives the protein CASSTRRTGELFF.